This TCR beta chain emerged from a study of cytomegalovirus exposure and HLA in healthy donors. The overall study: Counted in an early data release were approximately 80 million unique TCRs from HLA-typed donors.

PCR was performed using 60 Vbeta and 13 Jbeta primers. Some clones are missing from TCRdb's copy, which holds only in-frame ones; the method was immunoSEQ multiplex PCR. In the table there are fewer than 200,000 clones, 81% of which are singletons. On this clone: Antigen unknown.

CDR3 length equals 14 residues. The germline CDR1 and CDR2 sequences are SNHLY and FYNNEI. V lost 5 bases to trimming and J lost 4 bases, with 12 bases between them. Overall study findings and caveats: Common viral pathogens (according to a later analysis) appeared linked to several of the most significant clusters. Later, an analysis showed that TCR beta chains associated with HLA were more clonally expanded than others that were equally common. Follow-up analysis later connected one missense variant in DCLRE1C with trimming of TCR beta V- and J-genes.

The origin of this receptor is a young woman in good health and CMV-seropositive. This rearrangement joins TRBV2 to TRBJ1-5; a possible D gene is TRBD1 (5 bases). Specimen: PBMCs. CDR3 coding DNA: TGTGCCAGCAGTTCGGAGACAGCTAATCAGCCCCAGCATTTT. This codes for CASSSETANQPQHF.